These 5 T cell receptor beta chains came from one sample sequenced in a study of cytomegalovirus exposure and HLA in healthy donors. A multiplex PCR was run with 60 Vbeta primers and 13 Jbeta primers. Generated by immunoSEQ multiplex PCR, the TCRdb table keeps only in-frame clones and is missing some. The repertoire shows 130,000 or so clones; the top ten hold about 1.4%. The sequenced sample consisted of PBMCs. These receptors were obtained from a woman between 35 and 50 years old in good health and CMV-seronegative.

The CDR3 is CASVGTSGGSGTQYF. Written as DNA, the CDR3 is TGTGCCAGCGTAGGGACTAGCGGGGGAAGTGGGACCCAGTACTTC. V gene TRBV6-1 combines with J gene TRBJ2-5, with 14 bases lining up with TRBD2. The CDR3 loop spans 15 amino acids. The junction had 9 bases not matched to a gene; V was cut back by 8 bases and J by 7 bases. The germline V gene encodes CDR1 MNHNS and CDR2 SASEGT.

The chain recombines TRBV19 with TRBJ2-3, with 9 bases identical to TRBD2. CDR1 is LNHDA, CDR2 SQIVND, per germline (reference sequence). V lost 2 bases and J lost 0; bases outside the gene matches: 6. The CDR3 sequence is 17 residues long. CDR3 in DNA: TGTGCCAGTAGTATAAGCGGGGGGCGACCTAGCACAGATACGCAGTATTTT. Its translation: CASSISGGRPSTDTQYF.

The chain joins TRBV18 to TRBJ2-1; D unclear. Germline assignment: CDR1 KGHSH and CDR2 LQKENI. The CDR3 has 13 residues. Deletions cut 2 bases from V and 4 bases from J, with 6 bases between. The CDR3 is CASSPTSYNEQFF. CDR3 bases: TGTGCCAGCTCACCAACGAGTTACAATGAGCAGTTCTTC.

CDR3 in DNA: TGTGCCAGCAGCTATGGGACTAGTTACGAGCAGTACTTC. As protein: CASSYGTSYEQYF. The chain uses TRBV5-5 and TRBJ2-7; 8 nucleotides align to TRBD2. CDR3 length: 13 residues. The V and J ends lost 3 bases and 4 bases, in that order; junction bases with no gene match: 3. The germline V gene encodes CDR1 SGHKS and CDR2 YYEKEE (reference sequence).

This chain connects TRBV10-3 to TRBJ2-1, with D possibly being TRBD1 (6 bases). The CDR3 is 14 amino acids. The V gene's germline CDR1 is ENHRY and CDR2 SYGVKD. The V and J ends lost 6 bases and 0 bases respectively, with 9 bases between them. The CDR3 loop reads CAISETGSYNEQFF. CDR3 coding DNA: TGTGCCATCAGCGAGACAGGCTCCTACAATGAGCAGTTCTTC.